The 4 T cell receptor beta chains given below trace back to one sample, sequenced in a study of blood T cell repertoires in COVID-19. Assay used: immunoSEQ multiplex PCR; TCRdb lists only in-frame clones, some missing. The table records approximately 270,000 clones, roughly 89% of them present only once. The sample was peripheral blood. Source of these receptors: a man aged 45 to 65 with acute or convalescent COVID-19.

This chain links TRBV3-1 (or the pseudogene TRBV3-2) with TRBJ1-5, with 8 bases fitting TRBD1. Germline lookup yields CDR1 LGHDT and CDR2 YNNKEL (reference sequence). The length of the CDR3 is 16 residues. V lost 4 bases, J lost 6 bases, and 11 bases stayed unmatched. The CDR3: CASSPRQGTRPQPQHF. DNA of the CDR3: TGTGCCAGCAGCCCACGACAGGGGACTCGCCCTCAGCCCCAGCATTTT.

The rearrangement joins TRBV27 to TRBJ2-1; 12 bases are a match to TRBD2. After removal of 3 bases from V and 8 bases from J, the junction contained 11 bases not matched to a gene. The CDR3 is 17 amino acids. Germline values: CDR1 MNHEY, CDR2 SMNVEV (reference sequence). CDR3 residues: CASSFDQTSGGRHEQFF. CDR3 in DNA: TGTGCCAGCAGTTTTGATCAGACTAGCGGGGGACGCCATGAGCAGTTCTTC.

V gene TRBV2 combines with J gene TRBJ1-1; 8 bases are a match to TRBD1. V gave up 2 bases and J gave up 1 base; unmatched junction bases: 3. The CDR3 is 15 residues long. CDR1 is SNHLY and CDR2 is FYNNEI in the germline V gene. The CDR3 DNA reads TGTGCCAGCAGTGAAAGACAGGGGCGGAACACTGAAGCTTTCTTT. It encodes CASSERQGRNTEAFF.

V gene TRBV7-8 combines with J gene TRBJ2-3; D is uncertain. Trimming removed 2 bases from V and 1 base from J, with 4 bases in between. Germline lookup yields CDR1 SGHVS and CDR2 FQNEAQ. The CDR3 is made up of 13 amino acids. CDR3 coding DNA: TGTGCCAGCAGCTTACCGGGCACAGATACGCAGTATTTT. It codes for CASSLPGTDTQYF.